The clone carrying this T cell receptor beta chain was observed once. The antigen is unknown. Germline V gene lookup returns CDR1 MDHEN and CDR2 SYDVKM. The ends were cut back, 6 bases at V and 7 bases at J, with 12 bases in the middle. The CDR3 totals 12 residues. The source of the sample is a study of radiotherapy plus CTLA-4 blockade in lung cancer. Study overall: The study recorded objective responses in roughly a sixth of patients and disease control in under 35%. Findings and limits, study-wide: Alongside interferon-beta, early blood T cell clone dynamics were reportedly the best predictor of response. Expansion in blood of tumor-derived TCR clones was seen after radiotherapy plus ipilimumab.

Assay: immunoSEQ multiplex PCR; the TCRdb copy retains only in-frame clones and omits some. The data hold about 95,000 clones, with around 83% observed a single time. Focal radiation plus CTLA-4 blockade with ipilimumab was given to patients with chemo-refractory metastatic non-small-cell lung cancer. The chain joins TRBV28 to TRBJ1-2; D perhaps matches TRBD1 (6 bases). The sample consisted of peripheral blood, taken from a patient treated with radiotherapy plus ipilimumab. This receptor was obtained from a human donor with non-small cell lung cancer who had a partial response to radiotherapy plus ipilimumab. Here the CDR3 DNA reads TGTGCCAGCAGCGGTAACAGGGCTGGCTACACCTTC. This gives the protein CASSGNRAGYTF.